A selection of T cell receptor beta chains follows, all from one sample in a study of cytomegalovirus exposure and HLA in healthy donors. This table comes from immunoSEQ multiplex PCR, and its TCRdb copy is limited to in-frame clones, with some not included. This table holds around 210,000 clones, 79% found once. Material for sequencing was PBMCs. These receptors all come from a man aged 50 or older in good health and CMV-seronegative. Both conserved end residues are part of each CDR3. The D gene is left open where the match is weak. For some rows the clone size is stated as once, few or many, or as a class when expanded; others skip it.

clone size	V gene	D gene	J gene	CDR3 DNA	CDR3 protein
.	TRBV19	.	TRBJ1-1	TGTGCCAGTAGTGTGACAGGATATGGTAACACTGAAGCTTTCTTT	CASSVTGYGNTEAFF
.	TRBV5-1	.	TRBJ2-5	TGCGCCAGCAGCCCCGGGGACTTTGGAGAGACCCAGTACTTC	CASSPGDFGETQYF
.	TRBV28	TRBD2	TRBJ2-2	TGTGCCAGCAGGATTGGACTAGCGGGACGGTCTGGGGAGCTGTTTTTT	CASRIGLAGRSGELFF
.	TRBV6-5	.	TRBJ2-7	TGTGCCAGCAGTGTGACAGTCCTCCTCCCCTACGAGCAGTACTTC	CASSVTVLLPYEQYF
once	TRBV19	TRBD2	TRBJ2-1	TGTGCCAGTAGTATAGATCAGGGACTAGCGGGGGGCTACAATGAGCAGTTCTTC	CASSIDQGLAGGYNEQFF
.	TRBV27	TRBD1	TRBJ2-1	TGTGCCAGCAGTTTAATAGAGTTGCGGGACAGGGTTTACAATGAGCAGTTCTTC	CASSLIELRDRVYNEQFF
.	TRBV9	TRBD2	TRBJ2-7	TGTGCCAGCGGGACTAGCGACTACGAGCAGTACTTC	CASGTSDYEQYF
.	TRBV7-9	TRBD1	TRBJ2-7	TGTGCCAGCACCGACGGGACAGTCTACGAGCAGTACTTC	CASTDGTVYEQYF
few	TRBV10-3	.	TRBJ2-1	TGTGCCATCCATCCGGGTTTAGCGGTTCTCAACTACAATGAGCAGTTCTTC	CAIHPGLAVLNYNEQFF
.	TRBV30	TRBD1	TRBJ1-5	TGTGCCTGGGGGACAGGAAATCAGCCCCAGCATTTT	CAWGTGNQPQHF
.	TRBV7-9	.	TRBJ2-7	TGTGCCAGCAGCCTCGGGATGGTAGCGGATTCCTTCGACTACGAGCAGTACTTC	CASSLGMVADSFDYEQYF
.	TRBV5-6	.	TRBJ2-7	TGTGCCAGCAGTCCTGGTCCCCGGGACTCACTTCGCTACGAGCAGTACTTC	CASSPGPRDSLRYEQYF
.	TRBV5-4	TRBD2	TRBJ2-1	TGTGCCAGCAGCTTTAAGCGGGAGGTCCCAGGCAATGAGCAGTTCTTC	CASSFKREVPGNEQFF
.	TRBV28	.	TRBJ1-1	TGTGCCAGCAGGGACGCGGGGGGTCTTAACACTGAAGCTTTCTTT	CASRDAGGLNTEAFF
.	TRBV6-1	.	TRBJ2-7	TGTGCCAGCGACTACCACACCTACGAGCAGTACTTC	CASDYHTYEQYF
.	TRBV7-9	TRBD2	TRBJ2-7	TGTTCCAGCAGCACCGGGGGGCGGGGGGTAGGGGACGAGCAGTACTTC	CSSSTGGRGVGDEQYF
.	TRBV7-9	TRBD1	TRBJ2-7	TGTGCCAGCAGCTACCGGGACAGGTCGTTATACGAGCAGTACTTC	CASSYRDRSLYEQYF
.	TRBV11-2	TRBD2	TRBJ2-7	TGTGCCAGCAGCTTACTCCGGAAACGACTAGCACCTGGGGCTTACGAGCAGTACTTC	CASSLLRKRLAPGAYEQYF
.	TRBV11-3	.	TRBJ2-3	TGTGCCAGCAGCTTAGGTGGCGAGGCCACAGATACGCAGTATTTT	CASSLGGEATDTQYF
once	TRBV9	TRBD1	TRBJ2-7	TGTGCCAGCAGCGGAGACAGGGTAAGCTACGAGCAGTACTTC	CASSGDRVSYEQYF
.	TRBV5-4	.	TRBJ1-1	TGTGCCAGCAGCTTGGGAGGTGCTAAGAACACTGAAGCTTTCTTT	CASSLGGAKNTEAFF
.	TRBV6-5	.	TRBJ1-5	TGTGCCAGCAGGGAACCGGGTAACAGCAATCAGCCCCAGCATTTT	CASREPGNSNQPQHF
.	TRBV7-9	.	TRBJ2-7	TGTGCCAGCAGCTTGCTACCCACCGTGCTGACCTACGAGCAGTACTTC	CASSLLPTVLTYEQYF
.	TRBV29-1	TRBD2	TRBJ2-1	TGCAGCGTTAGTGGCGGGAGGGAGTACAATGAGCAGTTCTTC	CSVSGGREYNEQFF
.	TRBV10-3	TRBD2	TRBJ2-7	TGTGCCATCAGTGAGTCCTTCCGGACTAGCGGGAGCTCCTCCTACGAGCAGTACTTC	CAISESFRTSGSSSYEQYF
.	TRBV30	.	TRBJ1-1	TGTGCCTGGAGTAGGCTTTCGGCAGGGGCTGAAGCTTTCTTT	CAWSRLSAGAEAFF
.	TRBV5-6	.	TRBJ1-6	TGTGCCAGCACCCGGACTTTGGGGACAAAGGGTTCACCCCTCCACTTT	CASTRTLGTKGSPLHF
.	TRBV29-1	TRBD2	TRBJ2-7	TGCAGCGTTGATCATACGCGGGAGGGCGCCTACGAGCAGTACTTC	CSVDHTREGAYEQYF
once	TRBV21-1	.	TRBJ2-7	TGTGCCAGCAGCAAAAGTTTTGCGGGAGGGCGGGCCTCCTACGAGCAGTACTTC	CASSKSFAGGRASYEQYF
.	TRBV25-1	.	TRBJ1-1	TGTGCCAGCAGTGACTCGACTACGAACACTGAAGCTTTCTTT	CASSDSTTNTEAFF
.	TRBV27	TRBD2	TRBJ2-2	TGTGCCAGCGGGACCGGGACTAGCGGGAGGGGGTCGACCGGGGAGCTGTTTTTT	CASGTGTSGRGSTGELFF
.	TRBV18	.	TRBJ2-2	TGTGCCAGCTCACCAAATGGCGGGGTGAACACCGGGGAGCTGTTTTTT	CASSPNGGVNTGELFF
.	TRBV10-3	TRBD2	TRBJ2-7	TGTGCCATCAGTGCACGGTCATCCGGGACTAGCGGGAGGGAGATAACCTCCTACGAGCAGTACTTC	CAISARSSGTSGREITSYEQYF
once	TRBV5-1	.	TRBJ2-3	TGCGCCAGCAGCTTGGGGGGCAGGGGAGATACGCAGTATTTT	CASSLGGRGDTQYF
.	TRBV19	TRBD1	TRBJ1-2	TGTGCCAGTAGTATCCCCGGGACAGGGGGCGTTAACTATGGCTACACCTTC	CASSIPGTGGVNYGYTF
few	TRBV30	TRBD1	TRBJ2-4	TGTGCCTGGAGTGGGGACAGGGCTTTTGCCAAAAACATTCAGTACTTC	CAWSGDRAFAKNIQYF
.	TRBV7-8	TRBD1	TRBJ1-5	TGTGCCAGCAGCGCGGACAGGGGAGTAGGGGCCCAGCATTTT	CASSADRGVGAQHF
.	TRBV2	TRBD2	TRBJ2-5	TGTGCCAGCAGTTGGACTAGGGAAGAGACCCAGTACTTC	CASSWTREETQYF
.	TRBV4-1	.	TRBJ2-5	TGCGCCAGCAGCCAAGATGCAGGGGCCCAAGAGACCCAGTACTTC	CASSQDAGAQETQYF
few	TRBV7-9	TRBD1	TRBJ1-1	TGTGCCAGCAGCTTTGGGACAGGTTTCGGCACTGAAGCTTTCTTT	CASSFGTGFGTEAFF
.	TRBV27	TRBD2	TRBJ2-7	TGTGCCAGCAGTTGGGGACTAGCGGGAGTGGGAGAGCAGTACTTC	CASSWGLAGVGEQYF
.	TRBV2	.	TRBJ2-1	TGTGCCAGCAGTGCACGACAGAGCTCCTACAATGAGCAGTTCTTC	CASSARQSSYNEQFF
.	TRBV5-4	.	TRBJ2-5	TGTGCCAGCAGCGTCCGGGGCCAAGAGACCCAGTACTTC	CASSVRGQETQYF
.	TRBV7-2	TRBD1	TRBJ1-4	TGTGCCAGCAGCTCGCGACAGGGGATTAATGAAAAACTGTTTTTT	CASSSRQGINEKLFF
.	TRBV7-9	TRBD1	TRBJ1-2	TGTGCCAGCAGCTTCATCAGCCGACAGGGGAACTATGGCTACACCTTC	CASSFISRQGNYGYTF
.	TRBV2	.	TRBJ2-2	TGTGCCAGCAGCCTTTTTGCGGGACAGGGGGAGCTGTTTTTT	CASSLFAGQGELFF
.	TRBV7-9	.	TRBJ1-2	TGTTCCAGCACCCAGTCGGACACGCGCTCTGGCTACACCTTC	CSSTQSDTRSGYTF
.	TRBV7-2	.	TRBJ1-4	TGTGCCAGCAGCCCGGGACTTCTAGGTGAAAAACTGTTTTTT	CASSPGLLGEKLFF
few	TRBV27	TRBD2	TRBJ2-1	TGTGCCAGCAGTTTAGGGACGGGTCATCGGGGGCTAGCGGGGAATGAGCAGTTCTTC	CASSLGTGHRGLAGNEQFF
.	TRBV9	.	TRBJ2-1	TGTGCCAGCAGCGTAGGGCAGGGTAGGGACAATGAGCAGTTCTTC	CASSVGQGRDNEQFF
.	TRBV10-1	TRBD1	TRBJ1-1	TGCGCCCTTGGACAGGCGAACACTGAAGCTTTCTTT	CALGQANTEAFF
.	TRBV15	TRBD1	TRBJ2-1	TGTGCCACCAGCAGAGATGTCGCGACAGGGGCCTACAATGAGCAGTTCTTC	CATSRDVATGAYNEQFF
.	TRBV2	.	TRBJ1-5	TGTGCCAGCAGCGGAGCACTGGTCACCAATCAGCCCCAGCATTTT	CASSGALVTNQPQHF
.	TRBV18	.	TRBJ1-2	TGTGCCAGCTCACCACCGCAGGGCCCCTACACCTTC	CASSPPQGPYTF
.	TRBV28	.	TRBJ1-2	TGTGCCAGCAGTTTGGGAGCCGCGAGGGGCTACACCTTC	CASSLGAARGYTF
.	TRBV29-1	.	TRBJ1-1	TGCAGCGTTGAAGAGGGGAGGAACACTGAAGCTTTCTTT	CSVEEGRNTEAFF
.	TRBV6-1	.	TRBJ2-1	TGTGCCAGCAGTGAAGCGCGAACGAACAATGAGCAGTTCTTC	CASSEARTNNEQFF